Sequencing of this T cell receptor (beta chain) was carried out in a study of OX40 agonist ivuxolimab in advanced cancers. This CDR3 is built from 15 residues. Sequencing was performed with immunoSEQ multiplex PCR; in TCRdb, only in-frame clones are kept and a portion is missing. This sample has roughly 80,000 clones, with approximately 89% found just once. Study observations and caveats: People who partly responded at 0.1-3.0 mg/kg had some of the least clonal expansion seen. At 0.1 to 3.0 mg/kg, CD4+ and CD8+ blood T cells expanded clonally by week 6.

Note on this clone: What it binds is not known.

Excluded were patients having autoimmune disease history or systemic immunosuppression. The sample was CD4+ or CD8+ T cells sorted from blood, taken in a trial of the OX40 agonist ivuxolimab. The chain has TRBV21-1 and TRBJ2-7. TRBV21-1 is a documented pseudogene. The receptor's source is an adult with an advanced solid tumor such as melanoma, head and neck, liver or kidney cancer. The CDR3 reads CASSPRGDNSYEQYF. CDR3 nucleotides: TGTGCCAGCAGCCCCCGCGGGGACAACTCCTACGAGCAGTACTTC.